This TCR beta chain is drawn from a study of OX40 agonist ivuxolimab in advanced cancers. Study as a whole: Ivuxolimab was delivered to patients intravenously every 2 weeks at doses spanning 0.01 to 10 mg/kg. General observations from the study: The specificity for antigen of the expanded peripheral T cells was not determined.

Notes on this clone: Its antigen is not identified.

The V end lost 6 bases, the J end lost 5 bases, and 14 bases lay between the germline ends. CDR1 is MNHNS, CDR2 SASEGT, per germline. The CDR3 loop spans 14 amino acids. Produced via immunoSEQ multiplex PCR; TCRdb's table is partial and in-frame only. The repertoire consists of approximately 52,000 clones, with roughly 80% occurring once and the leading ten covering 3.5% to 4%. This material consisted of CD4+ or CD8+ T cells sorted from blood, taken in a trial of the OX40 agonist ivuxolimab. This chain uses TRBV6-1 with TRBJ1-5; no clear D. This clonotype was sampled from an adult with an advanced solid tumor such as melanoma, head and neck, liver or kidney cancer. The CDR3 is CASRRWAGDQPQHF. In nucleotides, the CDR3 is TGTGCCAGCAGAAGGTGGGCAGGTGATCAGCCCCAGCATTTT.